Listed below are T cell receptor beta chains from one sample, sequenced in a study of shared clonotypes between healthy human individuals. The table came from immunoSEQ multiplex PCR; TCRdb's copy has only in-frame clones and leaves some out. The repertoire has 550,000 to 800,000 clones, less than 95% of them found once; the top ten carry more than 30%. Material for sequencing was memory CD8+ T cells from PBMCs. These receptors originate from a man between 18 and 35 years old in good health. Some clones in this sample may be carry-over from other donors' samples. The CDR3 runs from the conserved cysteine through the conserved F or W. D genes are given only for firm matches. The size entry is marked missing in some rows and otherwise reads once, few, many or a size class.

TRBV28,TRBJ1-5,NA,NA,TGTGCCAGCAGTTTACGCGCCAGGGCCCAGCCCCAGCATTTT,CASSLRARAQPQHF
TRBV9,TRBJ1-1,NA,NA,TGTGCCAGCAGCGGACGAGGAGGGTGGGACACTGAAGCTTTCTTT,CASSGRGGWDTEAFF
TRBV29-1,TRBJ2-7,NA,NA,TGCAGCGTTGGGCTAGCCCTGGGCGAGCAGTACTTC,CSVGLALGEQYF
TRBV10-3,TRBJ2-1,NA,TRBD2,TGTGCCACCGGGACTAGCGGGAGTGGGAATGAGCAGTTCTTC,CATGTSGSGNEQFF
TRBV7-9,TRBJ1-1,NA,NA,TGTGCCAGCAGCCGTATACAGGATGGGGGTATAAAAGCTTTCTTT,CASSRIQDGGIKAFF
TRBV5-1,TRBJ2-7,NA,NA,TGCGCCAGCAGCTTGGGGGACGATGGAACCTACGAGCAGTACTTC,CASSLGDDGTYEQYF
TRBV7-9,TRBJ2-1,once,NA,TGTGCCAGCAGCTCCCTTTTGTCCCAACTTCCCGGTTATGAGCAGTTCTTC,CASSSLLSQLPGYEQFF
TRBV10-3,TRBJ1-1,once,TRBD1,TGTGCCATCAGTGAGGAGGCAGGGGGGAACACTGAAGCTTTCTTT,CAISEEAGGNTEAFF
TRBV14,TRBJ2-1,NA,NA,TGTGCCAGCAGCTCCCTCCCGGGACGGGGCAATGAGCAGTTCTTC,CASSSLPGRGNEQFF
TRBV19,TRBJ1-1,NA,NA,TGTGCCAGTAGTACCCGACAATTCAGGAACACTGAAGCTTTCTTT,CASSTRQFRNTEAFF
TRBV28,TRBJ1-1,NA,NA,TGTGCCAGCAGTCCGGGACGGGAAGGGATGGACACTGAAGCTTTCTTT,CASSPGREGMDTEAFF
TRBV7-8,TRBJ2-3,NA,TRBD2,TGTGCCAGCAGCTTCGTGACTAGCGGGAGCACAGATACGCAGTATTTT,CASSFVTSGSTDTQYF
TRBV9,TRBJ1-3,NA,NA,TGTGCCAGCAGCGTATTTGGGACGCTGGGAAACACCATATATTTT,CASSVFGTLGNTIYF
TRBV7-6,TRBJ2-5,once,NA,TGTGCCAGCAGCGCAAAGAGACAGGAGTTCAACCAAGAGACCCAGTACTTC,CASSAKRQEFNQETQYF
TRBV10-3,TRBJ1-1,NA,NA,TGTGCCATCGACTCCCGGAGGGTCGGTAGCACTGAAGCTTTCTTT,CAIDSRRVGSTEAFF
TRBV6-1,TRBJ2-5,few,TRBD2,TGTGCCACTCGGACTAGCGGGAGGGGGCAAGAGACCCAGTACTTC,CATRTSGRGQETQYF
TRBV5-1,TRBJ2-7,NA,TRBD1,TGCGCCAGCAGCTCAGATGGGGACAGGGCCCGCTACGAGCAGTACTTC,CASSSDGDRARYEQYF
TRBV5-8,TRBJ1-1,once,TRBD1,TGTGCCAGCAGCTTGGACAGGGGAGAGAACACTGAAGCTTTCTTT,CASSLDRGENTEAFF
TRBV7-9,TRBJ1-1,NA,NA,TGTGCCAGCAGCTTAGGAGCAGGGCCCACTGAAGCTTTCTTT,CASSLGAGPTEAFF
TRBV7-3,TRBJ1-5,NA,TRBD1,TGTGCCAGCAGCTTCCATCGTAGGGACAGGGATAGCAATCAGCCCCAGCATTTT,CASSFHRRDRDSNQPQHF
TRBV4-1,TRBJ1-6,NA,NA,TGCGCCAGCAGCCAAGATCTGCCACGGAGTAATTCACCCCTCCACTTT,CASSQDLPRSNSPLHF
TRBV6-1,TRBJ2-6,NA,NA,TGTGCCAGCAGCTGGATGGCTGGGGCCAACGTCCTGACTTTC,CASSWMAGANVLTF
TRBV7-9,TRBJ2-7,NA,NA,TGTGCCAGCACCGGGCCTGGCAGCTCCTACGAGCAGTACTTC,CASTGPGSSYEQYF
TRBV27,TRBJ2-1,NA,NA,TGTGCCAGCAGCCAAGGGACCTCAGGAGGCAATGAGCAGTTCTTC,CASSQGTSGGNEQFF
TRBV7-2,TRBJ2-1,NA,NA,TGTGCCAGCAGCCGGGACTCGTCTATCTCCTACAATGAGCAGTTCTTC,CASSRDSSISYNEQFF
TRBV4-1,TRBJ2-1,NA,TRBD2,TGCGCCAGCACCGTGGGAATTCTAGCGGGATGGTCCAATGAGCAGTTCTTC,CASTVGILAGWSNEQFF
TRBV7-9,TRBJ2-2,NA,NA,TGTGCCAGCAGCTTAAAGGGACCTGACACCGGGGAGCTGTTTTTT,CASSLKGPDTGELFF
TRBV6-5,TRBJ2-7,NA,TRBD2,TGTGCCAGCAGTTACTCGGGACTAGCCTACGAGCAGTACTTC,CASSYSGLAYEQYF
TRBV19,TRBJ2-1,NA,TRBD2,TGTGCCAGTAGTTTTAGCGGGAGGACCTACTCCTACAATGAGCAGTTCTTC,CASSFSGRTYSYNEQFF
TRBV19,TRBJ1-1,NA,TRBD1,TGTGCCAGTAGTGCGGACAGGGGCAACCTGGACACTGAAGCTTTCTTT,CASSADRGNLDTEAFF
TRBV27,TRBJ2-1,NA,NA,TGTGCCAGCAGTTTCGGTAGGGGGAATCAGTTCTTC,CASSFGRGNQFF
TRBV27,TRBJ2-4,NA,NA,TGTGCCAGCAGTTTTTTCCAGGGAGCCAAAAACATTCAGTACTTC,CASSFFQGAKNIQYF